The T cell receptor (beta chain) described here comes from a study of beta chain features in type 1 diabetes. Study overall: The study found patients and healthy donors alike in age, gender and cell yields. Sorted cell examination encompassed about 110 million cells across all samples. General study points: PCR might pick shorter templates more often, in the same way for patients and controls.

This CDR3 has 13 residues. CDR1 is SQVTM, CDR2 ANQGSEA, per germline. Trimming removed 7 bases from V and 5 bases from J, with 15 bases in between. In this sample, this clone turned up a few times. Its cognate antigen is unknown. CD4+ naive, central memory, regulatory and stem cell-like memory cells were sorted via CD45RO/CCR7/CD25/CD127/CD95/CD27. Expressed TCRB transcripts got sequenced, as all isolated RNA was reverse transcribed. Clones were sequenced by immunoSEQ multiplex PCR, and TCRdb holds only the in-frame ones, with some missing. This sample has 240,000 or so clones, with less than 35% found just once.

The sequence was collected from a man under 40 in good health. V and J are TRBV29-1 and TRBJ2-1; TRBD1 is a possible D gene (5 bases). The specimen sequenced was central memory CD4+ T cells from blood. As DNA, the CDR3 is TGCAGCGGTGCCCCCCAGGGCGACAATGAGCAGTTCTTC. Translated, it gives CSGAPQGDNEQFF.